This TCR beta chain was captured in a study of neurological immune-mediated disorders. Study observations and caveats: Across subjects, no CDR3 amino acid sequence appeared in expanded clones of more than one subject, a finding that suggested private repertoires in all groups.

In this sample, this clonotype turned up many times. Its specificity is not known. Trimming cost V 3 bases and J 6 bases, with 14 bases left between them. Germline CDR1 reads DFQATT; CDR2 reads SNEGSKA (reference sequence). The CDR3 loop spans 13 amino acids. Synthesis of cDNA was carried out by template-switch 5'RACE. The reaction used 10-nucleotide random UMIs. TCRdb recomputed calls from the 5' RACE reads with MiXCR, one row per CDR3 protein. The sample yields tens of thousands of distinct CDR3 sequences, roughly an eighth seen once. Maryland, USA blood bank volunteers served as healthy controls. The unsorted libraries had their origin in 2 million PBMCs stored at -80 C.

The rearrangement links TRBV20-1 to TRBJ1-1; D remains unclear. The TCR originated in a woman in her fifties or sixties in good health. The sample comprised PBMCs. CDR3 in amino acids: CSASQGRFPEAFF. In DNA, the CDR3 is TGCAGTGCTAGTCAAGGGCGATTCCCTGAAGCTTTCTTT.